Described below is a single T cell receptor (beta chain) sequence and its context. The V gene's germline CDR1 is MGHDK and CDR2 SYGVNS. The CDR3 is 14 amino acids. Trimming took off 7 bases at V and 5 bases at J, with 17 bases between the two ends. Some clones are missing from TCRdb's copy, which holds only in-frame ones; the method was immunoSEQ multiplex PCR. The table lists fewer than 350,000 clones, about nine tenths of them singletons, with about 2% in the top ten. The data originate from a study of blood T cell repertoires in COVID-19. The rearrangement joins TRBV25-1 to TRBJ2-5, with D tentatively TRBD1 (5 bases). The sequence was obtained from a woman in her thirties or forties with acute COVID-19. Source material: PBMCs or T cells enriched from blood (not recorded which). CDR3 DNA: TGTGCCAGCACGCTAGGTCAGGGCAGCGAGACCCAGTACTTC. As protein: CASTLGQGSETQYF.